Shown below are 17 T cell receptor beta chains from a single sample sequenced in a study of control samples from healthy donors and cancer patients. Repertoires were generated with immunoSEQ multiplex PCR, while TCRdb's copy carries only in-frame clones and drops some. The table records approximately 140,000 clones, roughly 90% of them present only once. The sequencing sample was made of blood. These receptors originate from a young man in good health.

The chain combines TRBV2 with TRBJ2-3, with a tentative D call TRBD2 (5 bases). There are 15 residues in the CDR3. V was trimmed by 6 bases and J by 0 bases, leaving 13 bases between them. Germline CDR1 reads SNHLY; CDR2 reads FYNNEI. The CDR3 sequence is CASSQRRTSTDTQYF. DNA of the CDR3: TGTGCCAGCAGCCAAAGAAGGACTAGCACAGATACGCAGTATTTT.

The rearrangement joins TRBV18 to TRBJ2-7; 9 nucleotides line up with TRBD1. CDR1 is KGHSH, CDR2 LQKENI, per germline. The junction had 4 bases not matched to a gene; V was cut back by 4 bases and J by 3 bases. CDR3 length: 14 amino acids. The CDR3 spells CASSQGQGIYEQYF. The CDR3 DNA follows: TGTGCCAGCTCACAGGGACAGGGTATCTACGAGCAGTACTTC.

Of note for this clone: An end of the junction does not agree with germline; a read error may underlie this. This sequence joins TRBV7-7 and TRBJ1-1; no reliable D call. Germline-derived CDR1 and CDR2 are SSHAT and FNYEAQ (reference sequence). CDR3 length equals 15 residues. The CDR3 DNA reads as TGTGCTAGCAGCTTAGGCACAGAGAAGAACACTGAAGCTTTCTTT. This codes for CASSLGTEKNTEAFF.

This chain joins TRBV11-3 and TRBJ2-1; no clear D. The CDR3 length is 15 residues. With 4 bases removed from V and 2 bases from J, the gap between germline ends came to 12 bases. Per the germline V gene, CDR1 is SGHNT and CDR2 is YENEEA. In nucleotides, the CDR3 is TGTGCCAGCAGCTACCTCAGTGGGGCCTACAATGAGCAGTTCTTC. This translates into CASSYLSGAYNEQFF.

V gene TRBV2 combines with J gene TRBJ2-1; 9 nucleotides match TRBD2. J gave up 3 bases and V 1 base, and 4 bases lay outside the gene matches. This CDR3 comprises 16 residues. The V gene's germline CDR1 is SNHLY and CDR2 FYNNEI. The CDR3 DNA reads as TGTGCCAGCAGTGAAGGGGCTAGCGGGATCTACAATGAGCAGTTCTTC. This gives the protein CASSEGASGIYNEQFF.

The chain is built from TRBV7-9 and TRBJ1-1; the D gene is possibly TRBD1 (6 bases). Germline CDR1 reads SEHNR; CDR2 reads FQNEAQ (reference sequence). CDR3 length: 14 residues. V was pared by 10 bases and J by 3 bases, with 18 bases between. CDR3 bases: TGTGCCACCGAGGAACAGGGAATCTACACTGAAGCTTTCTTT. Encoded protein: CATEEQGIYTEAFF.

This chain connects TRBV28 to TRBJ1-5; D is possibly TRBD1 (5 bases). Germline CDR1 reads MDHEN; CDR2 reads SYDVKM. The CDR3 runs 15 residues. Trimming stripped 5 bases from V and 2 bases from J, with 13 bases between. CDR3 coding DNA: TGTGCCAGCAGTCTCGGCGGGGGTGGCAATCAGCCCCAGCATTTT. Its translation is CASSLGGGGNQPQHF.

The V call is TRBV10-1, the J call TRBJ2-1; D is unresolved. Germline CDR1 reads WNHNN; CDR2 reads SYGVQD (reference sequence). The CDR3 consists of 13 residues. The germline V and J ends were trimmed by 6 bases and 0 bases, with 6 bases remaining between them. The CDR3 bases are TGCGCCAGCAGCCCAAGCTCCTACAATGAGCAGTTCTTC. The encoded protein is CASSPSSYNEQFF.

The chain uses TRBV7-8 and TRBJ2-7; 10 nucleotides align to TRBD2. CDR3 length equals 14 residues. V was clipped by 5 bases and J by 3 bases; unmatched bases: 4. Germline values: CDR1 SGHVS, CDR2 FQNEAQ. The DNA for the CDR3 is TGTGCCAGCAGCCTAGAGCGGGAGGGCTACGAGCAGTACTTC. As protein: CASSLEREGYEQYF.

V and J are TRBV20-1 and TRBJ2-7; perhaps TRBD1 as D (6 bases). CDR3 size: 11 residues. Trimming shortened V by 4 bases and J by 9 bases, and 13 bases separated the two germline ends. Germline V gene sequence: CDR1 DFQATT, CDR2 SNEGSKA (reference sequence). CDR3 sequence reads: CSATGAWGQYF. CDR3 nucleotides: TGCAGTGCTACAGGGGCATGGGGGCAGTACTTC.

The rearrangement uses TRBV7-8 and TRBJ2-7; the D is unclear. This CDR3 has 13 amino acids. The V and J ends lost 0 bases and 6 bases respectively, with 9 bases between them. Germline CDR1 is SGHVS and CDR2 is FQNEAQ. CDR3 sequence: CASSLAILSEQYF. The CDR3 coding sequence is TGTGCCAGCAGCTTAGCCATTCTTAGCGAGCAGTACTTC. Variable domain in full (rest from reference TRBV7-8 and TRBJ2-7): GAGVSQSPRYKVAKRGQDVALRCDPISGHVSLFWYQQALGQGPEFLTYFQNEAQLDKSGLPSDRFFAERPEGSVSTLKIQRTQQEDSAVYLCASSLAILSEQYFGPGTRLTVT.

This clone was observed a handful of times. The chain joins TRBV28 to TRBJ1-4; D might be TRBD1 (5 bases). Trimming cost V 4 bases and J 0 bases, with 18 bases left between them. The CDR3 spans 18 residues. Per germline, CDR1 MDHEN and CDR2 SYDVKM. CDR3 coding DNA: TGTGCCAGCAGTTCCTGGGACGTAAAAGATCCAACTAATGAAAAACTGTTTTTT. Its protein product is CASSSWDVKDPTNEKLFF.

The chain carries TRBV2 and TRBJ1-4; 9 bases are a match to TRBD1. The germline CDR1 and CDR2 sequences are SNHLY and FYNNEI. CDR3 size: 14 residues. Unmatched junction bases numbered 7, after V lost 6 bases and J lost 8 bases. The CDR3 loop is CASSPGQGQEKLFF. The CDR3, as DNA: TGTGCCAGCAGCCCGGGACAGGGTCAAGAAAAACTGTTTTTT.

Worth noting for this clone: This sample includes further DNA sequences coding for the same CDR3. The genes are TRBV19 and TRBJ2-6; D is ambiguous. This CDR3 comprises 13 residues. Germline-derived CDR1 and CDR2 are LNHDA and SQIVND (reference sequence). V lost 6 bases to trimming and J lost 0 bases, with 3 bases between them. CDR3 in amino acids: CASSPSGANVLTF. The CDR3 bases are TGTGCCAGTAGCCCCTCTGGGGCCAACGTCCTGACTTTC.

This sequence joins TRBV6-5 and TRBJ1-5, with D uncertain. V lost 4 bases and J 2 bases, leaving 9 bases between the germline ends. This CDR3 is 14 amino acids long. CDR1 is MNHEY, CDR2 SVGAGI, per germline. Here the CDR3 reads CASSSSGGNQPQHF. CDR3 DNA sequence: TGTGCCAGCAGTTCCAGCGGAGGCAATCAGCCCCAGCATTTT.

The gene calls are TRBV3-1 (or the pseudogene TRBV3-2) and TRBJ1-6; D is possibly TRBD1 (5 bases). Germline assignment: CDR1 LGHDT and CDR2 YNNKEL (reference sequence). V was trimmed by 1 base and J by 7 bases, leaving 14 bases between them. There are 16 residues in the CDR3. CDR3 in DNA: TGTGCCAGCAGCCAAGTAGGGGCAGGGTTGAATTCACCCCTCCACTTT. It codes for CASSQVGAGLNSPLHF.

In its sample, this clone was seen once. The chain carries TRBV9 and TRBJ2-7, with TRBD2 matching over 11 bases. Germline V gene data show CDR1 as SGDLS and CDR2 as YYNGEE. V lost 3 bases and J lost 1; bases outside the gene matches: 6. The CDR3 contains 16 residues. The CDR3 coding sequence is TGTGCCAGCAGCGCGACCGGGACTAGCGGTTCCTACGAGCAGTACTTC. It translates to CASSATGTSGSYEQYF.